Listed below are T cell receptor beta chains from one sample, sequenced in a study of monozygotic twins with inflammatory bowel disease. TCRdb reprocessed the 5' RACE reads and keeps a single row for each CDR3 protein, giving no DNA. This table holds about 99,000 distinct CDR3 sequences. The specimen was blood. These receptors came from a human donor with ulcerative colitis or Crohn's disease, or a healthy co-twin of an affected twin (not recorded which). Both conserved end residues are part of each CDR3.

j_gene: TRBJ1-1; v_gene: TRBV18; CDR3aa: CASSPKIPRGQENTEAFF
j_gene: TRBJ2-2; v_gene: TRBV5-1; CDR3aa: CASSGGPRAGELFF
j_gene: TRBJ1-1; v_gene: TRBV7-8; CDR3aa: CASSFNRQGGTEAFF
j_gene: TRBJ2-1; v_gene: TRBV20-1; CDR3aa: CSARGLGSAQFF
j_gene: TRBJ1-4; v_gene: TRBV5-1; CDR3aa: CASSGKQGGQEKLFF
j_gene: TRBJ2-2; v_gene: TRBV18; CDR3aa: CASSPPGTGGNTGELFF
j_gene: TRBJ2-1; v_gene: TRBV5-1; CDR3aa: CASSSHGSIAAANNEQFF
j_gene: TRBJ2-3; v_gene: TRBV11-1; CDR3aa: CASSPRNTQYF
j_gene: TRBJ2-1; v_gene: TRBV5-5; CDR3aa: CASSLSTGSIDEQFF
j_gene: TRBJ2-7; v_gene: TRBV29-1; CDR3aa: CSVGQGGFSGEQYF
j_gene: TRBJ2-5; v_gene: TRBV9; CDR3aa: CASSGSETQYF
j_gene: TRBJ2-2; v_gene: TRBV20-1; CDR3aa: CSAPNRGQGKGELFF
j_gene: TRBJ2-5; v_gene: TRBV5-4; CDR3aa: CASSLDGVTQYF
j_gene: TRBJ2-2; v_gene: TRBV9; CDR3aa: CASSVDWVNTGELFF